The entry below describes one T cell receptor beta chain. This entry belongs to a study of PD-L1 blockade in urothelial cancer. Study-wide context: Atezolizumab 1,200 mg was given intravenously every 3 weeks, starting 2014. About nine tenths of the roughly 29 patients were men with bladder-origin urothelial cancer. Median blood clonality was roughly 0.078, with more than 75,000 unique TCRs.

This CDR3 comprises 14 residues. Trimming pared 0 bases from V and 9 bases from J, leaving 12 bases between. CDR1 is SGHTA and CDR2 is FQGNSA in the germline V gene. Profiling relied on immunoSEQ multiplex PCR, and the TCRdb table lists in-frame clones only, not all of them. The sample records about 24,000 clones, around 90% being singletons. Locally advanced or metastatic urothelial carcinoma affected the patients. The source was PBMCs, collected around atezolizumab (anti-PD-L1) treatment. This receptor was taken from a man aged 50-59 years with urothelial cancer. The chain recombines TRBV7-2 with TRBJ2-1; possible D gene TRBD1, 5 bases. This chain's CDR3 is CASSLAQGMGEQFF. The CDR3 nucleotides read TGTGCCAGCAGCTTAGCGCAGGGTATGGGTGAGCAGTTCTTC.